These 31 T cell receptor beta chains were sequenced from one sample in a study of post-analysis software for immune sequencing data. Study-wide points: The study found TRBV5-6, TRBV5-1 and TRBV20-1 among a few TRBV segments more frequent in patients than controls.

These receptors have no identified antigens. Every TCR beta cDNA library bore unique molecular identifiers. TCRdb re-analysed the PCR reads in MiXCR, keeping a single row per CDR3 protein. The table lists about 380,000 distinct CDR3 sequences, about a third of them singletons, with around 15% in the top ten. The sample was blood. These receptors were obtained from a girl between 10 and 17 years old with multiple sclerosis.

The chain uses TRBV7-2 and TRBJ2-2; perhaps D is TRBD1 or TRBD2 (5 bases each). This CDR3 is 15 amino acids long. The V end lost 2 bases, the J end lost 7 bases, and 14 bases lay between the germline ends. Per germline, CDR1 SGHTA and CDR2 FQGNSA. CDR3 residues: CASSLSGRGVGELFF. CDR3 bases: TGTGCCAGCAGCTTATCGGGAAGAGGGGTCGGGGAGCTGTTTTTT.

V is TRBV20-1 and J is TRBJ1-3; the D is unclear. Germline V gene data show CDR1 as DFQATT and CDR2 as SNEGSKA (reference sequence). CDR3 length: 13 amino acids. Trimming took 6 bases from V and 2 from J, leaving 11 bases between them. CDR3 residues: CSAEEAAGNTIYF. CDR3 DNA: TGCAGTGCCGAGGAAGCAGCTGGAAACACCATATATTTT.

The DNA for the CDR3 is TGTGCCAGCAGCCCTCCCGGGACAGGGCACTACGAGCAGTACTTC. Translated, it gives CASSPPGTGHYEQYF. The rearrangement joins TRBV13 to TRBJ2-7, with TRBD1 matching over 9 bases. The V gene's germline CDR1 is PRHDT and CDR2 FYEKMQ (reference sequence). The J segment lost 3 bases and the V segment lost 5 bases, leaving 8 bases of the junction unmatched. The CDR3 covers 15 residues.

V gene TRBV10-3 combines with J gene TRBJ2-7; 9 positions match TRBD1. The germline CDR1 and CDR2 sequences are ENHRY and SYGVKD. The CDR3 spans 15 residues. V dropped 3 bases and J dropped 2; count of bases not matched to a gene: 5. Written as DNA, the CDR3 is TGTGCCATCAGTGAAAGGACAGGGGCGACCTACGAGCAGTACTTC. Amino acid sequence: CAISERTGATYEQYF.

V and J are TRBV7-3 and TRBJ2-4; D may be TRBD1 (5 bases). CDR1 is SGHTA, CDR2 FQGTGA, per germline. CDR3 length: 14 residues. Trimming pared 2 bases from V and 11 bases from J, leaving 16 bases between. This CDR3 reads CASSLSSRARVQYF. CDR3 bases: TGTGCCAGCAGCTTATCCTCCAGGGCCCGCGTTCAGTACTTC.

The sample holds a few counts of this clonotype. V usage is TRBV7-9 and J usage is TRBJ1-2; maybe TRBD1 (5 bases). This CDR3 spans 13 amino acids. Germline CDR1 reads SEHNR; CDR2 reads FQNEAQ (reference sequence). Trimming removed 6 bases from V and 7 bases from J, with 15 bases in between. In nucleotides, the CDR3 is TGTGCCAGCAGTCAACCGCAGGGACCTGGCTACACCTTC. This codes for CASSQPQGPGYTF.

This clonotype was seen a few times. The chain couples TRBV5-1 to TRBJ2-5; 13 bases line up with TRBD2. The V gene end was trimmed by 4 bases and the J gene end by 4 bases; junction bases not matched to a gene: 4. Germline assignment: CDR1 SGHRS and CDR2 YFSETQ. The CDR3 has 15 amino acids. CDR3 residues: CASSPGTSGVETQYF. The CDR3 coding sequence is TGCGCCAGCAGCCCAGGGACTAGCGGGGTAGAGACCCAGTACTTC.

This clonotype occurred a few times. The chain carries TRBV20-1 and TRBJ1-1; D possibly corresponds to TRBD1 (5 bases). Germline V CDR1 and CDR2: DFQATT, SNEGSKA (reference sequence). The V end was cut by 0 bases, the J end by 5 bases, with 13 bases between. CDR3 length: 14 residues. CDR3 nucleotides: TGCAGTGCTAGAGATCTCGGGGGAGGGACTGAAGCTTTCTTT. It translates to CSARDLGGGTEAFF.

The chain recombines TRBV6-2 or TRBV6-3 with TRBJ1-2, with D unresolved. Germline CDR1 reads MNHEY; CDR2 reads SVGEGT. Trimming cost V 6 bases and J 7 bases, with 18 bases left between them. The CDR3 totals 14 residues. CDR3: CASSPAGPRSGYTF. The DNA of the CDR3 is TGTGCCAGCAGCCCCGCTGGGCCCCGCAGTGGCTACACCTTC.

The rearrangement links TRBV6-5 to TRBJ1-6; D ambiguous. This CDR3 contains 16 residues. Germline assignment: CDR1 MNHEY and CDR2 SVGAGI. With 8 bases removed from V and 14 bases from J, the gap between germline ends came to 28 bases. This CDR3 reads CASVFPHSGTRRALHF. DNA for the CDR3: TGTGCCAGCGTTTTCCCCCACAGCGGCACGAGGAGGGCCCTCCACTTT.

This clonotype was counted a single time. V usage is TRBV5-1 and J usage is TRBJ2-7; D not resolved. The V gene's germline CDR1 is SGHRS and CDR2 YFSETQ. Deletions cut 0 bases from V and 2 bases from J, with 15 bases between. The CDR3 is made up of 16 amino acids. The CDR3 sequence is CASSLGGRPGPYEQYF. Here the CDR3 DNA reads TGCGCCAGCAGCTTGGGCGGACGCCCAGGCCCCTACGAGCAGTACTTC.

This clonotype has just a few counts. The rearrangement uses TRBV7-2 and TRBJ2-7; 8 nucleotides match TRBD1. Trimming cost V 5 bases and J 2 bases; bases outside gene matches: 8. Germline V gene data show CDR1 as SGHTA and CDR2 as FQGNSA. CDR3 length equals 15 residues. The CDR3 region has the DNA TGTGCCAGCAGCAGAGGACAGGGTATCCCCTACGAGCAGTACTTC. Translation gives CASSRGQGIPYEQYF.

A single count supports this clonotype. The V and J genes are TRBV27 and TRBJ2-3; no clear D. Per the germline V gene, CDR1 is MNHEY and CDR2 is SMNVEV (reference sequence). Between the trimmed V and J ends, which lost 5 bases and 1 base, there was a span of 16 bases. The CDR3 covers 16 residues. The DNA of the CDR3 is TGTGCCAGCAGTCCACGGCGGAGCCTGGGCACAGATACGCAGTATTTT. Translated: CASSPRRSLGTDTQYF.

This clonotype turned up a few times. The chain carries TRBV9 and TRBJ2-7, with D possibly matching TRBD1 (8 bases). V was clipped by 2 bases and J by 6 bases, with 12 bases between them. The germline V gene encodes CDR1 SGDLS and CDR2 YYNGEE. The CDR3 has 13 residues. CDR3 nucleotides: TGTGCCAGCAGCGTCACAGGGGGGGGCGAGCAGTACTTC. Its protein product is CASSVTGGGEQYF.

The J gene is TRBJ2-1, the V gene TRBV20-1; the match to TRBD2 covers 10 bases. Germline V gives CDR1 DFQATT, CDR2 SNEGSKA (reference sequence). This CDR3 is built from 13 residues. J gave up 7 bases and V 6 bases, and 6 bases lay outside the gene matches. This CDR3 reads CSALGLADNEQFF. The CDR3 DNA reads TGCAGTGCCCTCGGACTAGCGGATAATGAGCAGTTCTTC.

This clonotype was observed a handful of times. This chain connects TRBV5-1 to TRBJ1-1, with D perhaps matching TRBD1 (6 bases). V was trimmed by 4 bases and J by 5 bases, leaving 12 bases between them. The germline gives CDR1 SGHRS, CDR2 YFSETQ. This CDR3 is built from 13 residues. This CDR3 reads CASSAGGHTEAFF. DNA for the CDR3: TGCGCCAGCAGCGCGGGGGGGCATACTGAAGCTTTCTTT.

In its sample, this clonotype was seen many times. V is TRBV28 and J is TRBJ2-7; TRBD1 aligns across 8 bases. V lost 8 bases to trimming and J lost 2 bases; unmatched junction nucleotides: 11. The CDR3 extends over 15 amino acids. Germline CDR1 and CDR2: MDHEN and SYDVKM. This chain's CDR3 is CASGSTGGPTYEQYF. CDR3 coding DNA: TGTGCCAGCGGCTCCACAGGGGGACCTACCTACGAGCAGTACTTC. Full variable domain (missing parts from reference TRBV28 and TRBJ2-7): DVKVTQSSRYLVKRTGEKVFLECVQDMDHENMFWYRQDPGLGLRLIYFSYDVKMKEKGDIPEGYSVSREKKERFSLILESASTNQTSMYLCASGSTGGPTYEQYFGPGTRLTVT.

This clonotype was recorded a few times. CDR3 in DNA: TGTGCCAGCAGTTTGACAGGGATGAGGGATCAGCCCCAGCATTTT. Protein product: CASSLTGMRDQPQHF. This rearrangement joins TRBV12-3 or TRBV12-4 to TRBJ1-5; 7 positions match TRBD1. The CDR3 has 15 amino acids. Germline trimming cut 3 bases from V and 5 bases from J; bases unmatched to any gene: 7.

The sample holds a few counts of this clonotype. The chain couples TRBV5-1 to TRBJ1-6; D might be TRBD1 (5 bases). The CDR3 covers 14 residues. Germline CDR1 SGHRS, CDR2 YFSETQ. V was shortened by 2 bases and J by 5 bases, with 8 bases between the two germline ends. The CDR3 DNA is TGCGCCAGCAGCTTCGGACAAGATAATTCACCCCTCCACTTT. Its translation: CASSFGQDNSPLHF.

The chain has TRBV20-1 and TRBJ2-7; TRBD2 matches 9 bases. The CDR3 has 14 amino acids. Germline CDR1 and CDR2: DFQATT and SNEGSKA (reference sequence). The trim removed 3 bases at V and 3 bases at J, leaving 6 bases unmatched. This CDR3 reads CSARPGTSSYEQYF. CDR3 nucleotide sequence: TGCAGTGCTAGGCCTGGGACTAGCAGCTACGAGCAGTACTTC.

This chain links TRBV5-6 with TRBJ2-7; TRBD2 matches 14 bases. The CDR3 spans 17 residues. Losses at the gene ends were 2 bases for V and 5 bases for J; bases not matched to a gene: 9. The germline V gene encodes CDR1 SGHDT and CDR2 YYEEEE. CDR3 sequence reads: CASSFGLAGGGENEQYF. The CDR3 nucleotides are TGTGCCAGCAGCTTTGGACTAGCGGGGGGCGGGGAGAACGAGCAGTACTTC.

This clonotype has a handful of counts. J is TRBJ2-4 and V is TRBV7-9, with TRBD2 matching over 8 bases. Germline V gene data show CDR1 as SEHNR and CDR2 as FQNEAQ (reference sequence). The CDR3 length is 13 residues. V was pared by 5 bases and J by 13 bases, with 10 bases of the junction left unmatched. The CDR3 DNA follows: TGTGCCAGCAGCCTGACTAGCGTGGGGGAGCAGTACTTC. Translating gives CASSLTSVGEQYF.

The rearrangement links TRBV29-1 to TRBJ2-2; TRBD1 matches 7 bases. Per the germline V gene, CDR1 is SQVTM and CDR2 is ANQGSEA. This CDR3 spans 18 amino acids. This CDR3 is CWRQLALGQAALTGELFF. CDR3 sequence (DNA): TGCTGGAGACAACTGGCGCTTGGACAGGCGGCTCTCACCGGGGAGCTGTTTTTT.

As DNA, the CDR3 is TGTGCCAGCAGCGTAGGCCCCGGGTCCCAGGGCTACGAGCAGTACTTC. As protein: CASSVGPGSQGYEQYF. The V call is TRBV9, the J call TRBJ2-7; maybe TRBD1 (5 bases). Germline V gene sequence: CDR1 SGDLS, CDR2 YYNGEE. The CDR3 spans 16 residues. Trimming took off 0 bases at V and 3 bases at J, with 16 bases between the two ends. The entire variable domain, with the rest obtained from reference TRBV9 and TRBJ2-7, is as follows: DSGVTQTPKHLITATGQRVTLRCSPRSGDLSVYWYQQSLDQGLQFLIQYYNGEERAKGNILERFSAQQFPDLHSELNLSSLELGDSALYFCASSVGPGSQGYEQYFGPGTRLTVT.

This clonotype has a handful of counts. CDR3 sequence: CASTRQGPYEQYF. CDR3 sequence (DNA): TGTGCCAGCACCAGACAGGGTCCCTACGAGCAGTACTTC. The J gene is TRBJ2-7, the V gene TRBV3-1; the match to TRBD1 covers 7 bases. CDR1 is LGHDT and CDR2 is YNNKEL in the germline V gene (reference sequence). CDR3 length: 13 residues. V dropped 7 bases and J dropped 2; count of bases not matched to a gene: 5.

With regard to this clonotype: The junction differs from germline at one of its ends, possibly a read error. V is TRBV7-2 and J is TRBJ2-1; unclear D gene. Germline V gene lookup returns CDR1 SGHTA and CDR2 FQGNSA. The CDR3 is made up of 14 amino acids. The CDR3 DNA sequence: TGTTCCAGCAGCTTCGGTGGCTACTACAATGAGCAGTTCTTC. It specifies CSSSFGGYYNEQFF.

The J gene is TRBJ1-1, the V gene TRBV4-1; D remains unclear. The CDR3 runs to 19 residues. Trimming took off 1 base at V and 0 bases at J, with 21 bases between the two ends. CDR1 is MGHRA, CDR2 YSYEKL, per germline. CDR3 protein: CASSQAPSLRETMNTEAFF. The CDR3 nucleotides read TGCGCCAGCAGCCAAGCTCCTTCCTTAAGGGAGACCATGAACACTGAAGCTTTCTTT.

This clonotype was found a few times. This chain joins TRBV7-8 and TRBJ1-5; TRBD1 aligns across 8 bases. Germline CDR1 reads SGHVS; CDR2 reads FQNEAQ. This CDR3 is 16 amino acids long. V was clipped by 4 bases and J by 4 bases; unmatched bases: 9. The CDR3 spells CASSSRTGRVNQPQHF. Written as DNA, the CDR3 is TGTGCCAGCAGCTCCCGGACAGGGAGGGTGAATCAGCCCCAGCATTTT.

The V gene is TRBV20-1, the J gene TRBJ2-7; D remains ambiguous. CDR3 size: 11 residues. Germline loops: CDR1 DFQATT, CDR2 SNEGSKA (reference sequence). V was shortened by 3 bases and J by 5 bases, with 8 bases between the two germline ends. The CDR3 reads CSARGLNEQYF. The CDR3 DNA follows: TGCAGTGCTAGGGGTTTGAACGAGCAGTACTTC.

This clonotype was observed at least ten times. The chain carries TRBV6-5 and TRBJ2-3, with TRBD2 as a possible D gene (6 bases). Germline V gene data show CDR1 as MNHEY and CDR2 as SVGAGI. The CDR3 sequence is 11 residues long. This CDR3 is CASGRTDTQYF. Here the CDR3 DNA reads TGTGCGTCAGGGAGGACAGATACGCAGTATTTT.

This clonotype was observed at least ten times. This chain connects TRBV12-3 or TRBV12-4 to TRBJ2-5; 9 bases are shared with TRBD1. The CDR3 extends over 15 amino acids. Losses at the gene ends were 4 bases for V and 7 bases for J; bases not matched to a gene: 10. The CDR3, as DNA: TGTGCCAGCAGTTCCGGGACAGGGACTGTCGGGACCCAGTACTTC. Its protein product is CASSSGTGTVGTQYF.